This passage covers 23 T cell receptor beta chains from one sample sequenced in a study of shared clonotypes between healthy human individuals. TCRdb keeps only in-frame clones here, not all; method: immunoSEQ multiplex PCR. Of 2 million to 2.5 million clones in the sample, 85% to 95% were seen once. Specimen: naive CD4+ T cells from PBMCs. The subset is: CD45RA+ positively selected. These receptors were taken from a young man in good health. Some clones in this sample may be carry-over from other donors' samples.

The rearrangement joins TRBV10-1 to TRBJ2-7, with 7 bases identical to TRBD1. V lost 4 bases to trimming and J lost 3 bases; unmatched junction nucleotides: 3. The CDR3 extends over 13 amino acids. CDR1 is WNHNN and CDR2 is SYGVQD in the germline V gene (reference sequence). The CDR3 region is CASSGGQHYEQYF. The CDR3 nucleotides read TGCGCCAGCAGTGGGGGACAGCACTACGAGCAGTACTTC.

This chain connects TRBV28 to TRBJ1-5; 9 positions match TRBD1. With V trimmed by 6 bases and J by 4 bases, 10 bases remained unmatched. Germline V gene data show CDR1 as MDHEN and CDR2 as SYDVKM. The CDR3 extends over 16 amino acids. Here the CDR3 DNA reads TGTGCCAGCAGCCGACAGGGGGTCATGAGAAATCAGCCCCAGCATTTT. Translation gives CASSRQGVMRNQPQHF.

The V gene is TRBV5-1, the J gene TRBJ1-2; 7 positions agree with TRBD1. J lost 6 bases, V lost 0 bases, and 17 bases had no gene match. The germline V gene encodes CDR1 SGHRS and CDR2 YFSETQ. CDR3 length: 18 residues. The CDR3 DNA reads TGCGCCAGCAGCTTGGTGGTAGCGTCAGGGGGTAGGGGAGATGGCTACACCTTC. Translating gives CASSLVVASGGRGDGYTF.

This chain joins TRBV5-1 and TRBJ2-3; tentatively, D is TRBD2 (6 bases). CDR1 and CDR2 (germline): SGHRS, YFSETQ. The V and J ends lost 0 bases and 0 bases respectively, with 17 bases between them. The CDR3 loop spans 18 amino acids. CDR3 residues: CASSLVVDGGPSTDTQYF. CDR3 in DNA: TGCGCCAGCAGCTTGGTTGTTGACGGAGGGCCTAGCACAGATACGCAGTATTTT.

V and J are TRBV9 and TRBJ2-1, with 9 bases lining up with TRBD2. V lost 3 bases to trimming and J lost 9 bases; unmatched junction nucleotides: 16. Germline CDR1 is SGDLS and CDR2 is YYNGEE. CDR3 length equals 17 residues. CDR3 sequence: CASSATSGTSLRGEQFF. The DNA of the CDR3 is TGTGCCAGCAGCGCAACCTCCGGGACTAGCCTCCGAGGTGAGCAGTTCTTC.

The chain uses TRBV27 and TRBJ2-2; 10 bases match TRBD1. The V and J ends lost 5 bases and 3 bases, in that order; junction bases with no gene match: 12. The CDR3 spans 18 residues. Germline V gene sequence: CDR1 MNHEY, CDR2 SMNVEV (reference sequence). CDR3 sequence: CASSPAETGGRDTGELFF. The CDR3 DNA reads as TGTGCCAGCAGTCCCGCCGAGACAGGGGGCAGGGACACCGGGGAGCTGTTTTTT.

Turning to this clone: Mismatch with germline at one junction end may stem from a read error. This rearrangement joins TRBV5-3 to TRBJ1-1; D gene uncertain. TRBV5-3 qualifies as an ORF whose function is uncertain. The length of the CDR3 is 14 residues. The CDR3 region is CASSLGPEMTEAFF. The CDR3, as DNA: TGTGCCAGCAGCTTAGGCCCGGAGATGACTGAAGCTTTCTTT.

This clone was observed once. The chain carries TRBV30 and TRBJ1-2; tentatively, D is TRBD1 (5 bases). Per the germline V gene, CDR1 is GTSNPN and CDR2 is SVGIG (reference sequence). CDR3 length equals 13 residues. Trimming pared 0 bases from V and 5 bases from J, leaving 10 bases between. The CDR3 loop is CAWSVGHGYGYTF. CDR3 nucleotides: TGTGCCTGGAGTGTGGGGCACGGATATGGCTACACCTTC.

V and J are TRBV28 and TRBJ2-2, with 9 bases lining up with TRBD1. The ends lost 5 bases at V and 4 bases at J; junction bases unmatched: 8. The CDR3 totals 16 residues. Per the germline V gene, CDR1 is MDHEN and CDR2 is SYDVKM. CDR3 DNA: TGTGCCAGCAGTCCAACTCGACAGGGGGGCACCGGGGAGCTGTTTTTT. Amino acid sequence: CASSPTRQGGTGELFF.

This chain connects TRBV11-2 to TRBJ1-1, with no clear D. Germline-derived CDR1 and CDR2 are SGHAT and FQNNGV. Trimming left V 3 bases short and J 0 bases short, with 8 bases between. This CDR3 is built from 14 residues. CDR3 protein: CASSFSGVNTEAFF. As DNA, the CDR3 is TGTGCCAGCAGCTTTAGTGGGGTGAACACTGAAGCTTTCTTT.

The rearrangement joins TRBV28 to TRBJ2-7; D unresolved. Trimming removed 5 bases from V and 3 bases from J, with 11 bases in between. CDR1 is MDHEN and CDR2 is SYDVKM in the germline V gene. This CDR3 has 13 amino acids. The CDR3 here is CASSPEAVYEQYF. The CDR3 DNA sequence: TGTGCCAGCAGTCCTGAGGCAGTCTACGAGCAGTACTTC.

V and J are TRBV15 and TRBJ2-5, with unresolved D. CDR1 is LNHNV and CDR2 is YYDKDF in the germline V gene (reference sequence). V shed 3 bases and J shed 6 bases, with 5 bases lying between them. CDR3 length equals 11 residues. For the CDR3, the DNA is TGTGCCACCAGCAGTGAAAAGACCCAGTACTTC. This sequence encodes CATSSEKTQYF.

V usage is TRBV5-1 and J usage is TRBJ2-3; 9 positions agree with TRBD1. CDR1 SGHRS and CDR2 YFSETQ come from the germline V gene. V gave up 6 bases and J gave up 2 bases; unmatched junction bases: 16. The CDR3 contains 18 residues. The CDR3 nucleotides read TGCGCCAGCACTACCATTTGGGACAGGGCGGTGAACACAGATACGCAGTATTTT. This codes for CASTTIWDRAVNTDTQYF.

The genes are TRBV30 and TRBJ1-1; D is ambiguous. Looked up from germline, CDR1 is GTSNPN and CDR2 is SVGIG (reference sequence). The CDR3 spans 14 residues. Trimming removed 0 bases from V and 1 base from J, with 9 bases in between. CDR3 in DNA: TGTGCCTGGAGTGTATCCACGGGGAACACTGAAGCTTTCTTT. As protein: CAWSVSTGNTEAFF.

J is TRBJ1-1 and V is TRBV15; D gene unclear. Germline V gene sequence: CDR1 LNHNV, CDR2 YYDKDF (reference sequence). The CDR3 runs 15 residues. V was pared by 0 bases and J by 1 base, with 9 bases between. CDR3 residues: CATSRDVSANTEAFF. CDR3 in DNA: TGTGCCACCAGCAGAGATGTTTCTGCGAACACTGAAGCTTTCTTT.

The rearrangement uses TRBV5-1 and TRBJ1-1; 7 bases match TRBD1. The J segment lost 11 bases and the V segment lost 4 bases, leaving 17 bases of the junction unmatched. The germline gives CDR1 SGHRS, CDR2 YFSETQ. The CDR3 sequence is 15 residues long. CDR3 sequence: CASSPAYTKGQRAFF. CDR3 nucleotides: TGCGCCAGCAGCCCCGCGTATACGAAGGGACAGCGCGCTTTCTTT.

This chain joins TRBV10-1 and TRBJ2-7; D is undetermined. With 1 base removed from V and 2 bases from J, the gap between germline ends came to 12 bases. Germline CDR1 is WNHNN and CDR2 is SYGVQD (reference sequence). There are 15 residues in the CDR3. The CDR3 bases are TGCGCCAGCAGTGAGTGTAGGGAAGTACCCTACGAGCAGTACTTC. Protein sequence: CASSECREVPYEQYF.

The gene calls are TRBV28 and TRBJ2-5; D remains unclear. The V and J ends lost 3 bases and 5 bases respectively, with 7 bases between them. The CDR3 is 12 residues long. Germline CDR1 and CDR2: MDHEN and SYDVKM. Here the CDR3 reads CASSLSSETQYF. CDR3 nucleotides: TGTGCCAGCAGTTTGTCATCGGAGACCCAGTACTTC.

V and J are TRBV28 and TRBJ2-5; D assignment may be TRBD1 or TRBD2 (5 bases each). The CDR3 totals 15 residues. V was pared by 3 bases and J by 4 bases, with 15 bases between. In germline, CDR1 is MDHEN, CDR2 SYDVKM. DNA for the CDR3: TGTGCCAGCAGTTTGGGGACCCTAGGCGGAGAGACCCAGTACTTC. Its protein is CASSLGTLGGETQYF.

Only one count was recorded for this clone. Different DNA sequences within this sample yield the same CDR3. The rearrangement joins TRBV30 to TRBJ2-1; D uncertain. Trimming shortened V by 1 base and J by 4 bases, and 8 bases separated the two germline ends. CDR3 length equals 13 residues. Germline CDR1 and CDR2: GTSNPN and SVGIG (reference sequence). CDR3 residues: CAWSEGIYNEQFF. CDR3 DNA sequence: TGTGCCTGGAGTGAGGGCATATACAATGAGCAGTTCTTC.

The rearrangement uses TRBV10-3 and TRBJ2-2, with D possibly being TRBD2 (6 bases). This CDR3 region has 15 residues. CDR1 ENHRY and CDR2 SYGVKD come from the germline V gene. V lost 3 bases to trimming and J lost 5 bases, with 13 bases between them. Here the CDR3 DNA reads TGTGCCATCAGTGATTTGCGACTAGGTACCGGGGAGCTGTTTTTT. Its translation is CAISDLRLGTGELFF.

This chain uses TRBV2 with TRBJ2-3, with D possibly being TRBD1 (6 bases). With 7 bases removed from V and 4 bases from J, the gap between germline ends came to 18 bases. The CDR3 spans 15 residues. The germline V gene encodes CDR1 SNHLY and CDR2 FYNNEI. The CDR3 sequence is CASINRALTSDTQYF. For the CDR3, the DNA is TGTGCCAGCATTAACAGGGCCTTAACCTCAGATACGCAGTATTTT.

V gene TRBV7-2 combines with J gene TRBJ1-2; perhaps TRBD1 as D (6 bases). This CDR3 region has 15 residues. The germline V and J ends were trimmed by 1 base and 4 bases, with 13 bases remaining between them. Germline V gives CDR1 SGHTA, CDR2 FQGNSA. The chain's CDR3 is CASSLVRGPGYGYTF. In DNA form, the CDR3 reads TGTGCCAGCAGCTTAGTTCGGGGGCCCGGCTATGGCTACACCTTC.